This T cell receptor (beta chain) was identified during a study of cytomegalovirus exposure and HLA in healthy donors. The PCR was carried out with 60 Vbeta primers and 13 Jbeta primers. Here immunoSEQ multiplex PCR was the method, and the copy in TCRdb shows in-frame clones only, minus some. The table lists 120,000 or so clones, around 85% of them singletons. The CDR3 spans 14 residues. V trimming: 3 bases; J trimming: 6 bases; junction bases outside the gene matches: 5. The germline V gene encodes CDR1 SGHNT and CDR2 YYREEE (reference sequence). Sequenced input: PBMCs. The chain joins TRBV5-4 to TRBJ2-2; 7 nucleotides agree with TRBD1. This receptor was identified in a man aged 18 to 30 in good health and CMV-seropositive. The CDR3 coding sequence is TGTGCCAGCAGCTCCCCAGGGGGATCCGGGGAGCTGTTTTTT. It specifies CASSSPGGSGELFF.